Below, 5 T cell receptor beta chains from the same sample are listed, as sequenced in a study of identical twins (dated by TCRdb to the mid-2010s). Libraries were made using 5' RACE. Sequencer: Illumina HiSeq 2000. TCRdb handled the public reads itself, with Q25 trimming in fastp and clone calling in MiXCR, and kept productive beta chains. Every distinct CDR3 protein forms one entry, paired with its most common genes and DNA. This sample is represented by fewer than 900,000 distinct CDR3 sequences; less than 25% of them were singletons. About 4.5% of the sample rests with the top ten. The same data also went into a second study, on T cells expressing NK-cell markers.

Sequencing was performed on PBMCs. Every receptor here comes from a woman aged 18-29 years in good health.

V gene TRBV12-3 or TRBV12-4 combines with J gene TRBJ2-1; 9 bases are a match to TRBD2. Trimming removed 6 bases from V and 8 bases from J; junction bases left unmatched: 14. The CDR3 is 16 amino acids. The CDR3 region is CASSSRLAGPRDEQFF. CDR3 coding DNA: TGTGCCAGCAGCTCCCGGCTAGCGGGGCCCAGGGATGAGCAGTTCTTC.

There are a few counts of this clonotype. The rearrangement uses TRBV10-1 and TRBJ2-1, with D tentatively TRBD2 (5 bases). CDR1 is WNHNN, CDR2 SYGVQD, per germline (reference sequence). Trimming removed 5 bases from V and 3 bases from J, with 14 bases in between. The CDR3 has 15 amino acids. The CDR3 bases are TGCGCCAGCAGTTCCCTAGCCCGCCTCTACAATGAGCAGTTCTTC. Residues: CASSSLARLYNEQFF.

The chain uses TRBV12-3 or TRBV12-4 and TRBJ1-2; D possibly corresponds to TRBD1 (5 bases). V lost 6 bases to trimming and J lost 1 base, with 12 bases between them. The CDR3 covers 14 residues. Here the CDR3 DNA reads TGTGCCAGCAGCCGTGGGGACTTTAACTATGGCTACACCTTC. Translating it yields CASSRGDFNYGYTF.

The chain has TRBV7-9 and TRBJ2-7; no clear D. The CDR3 runs to 14 residues. Trimming cost V 5 bases and J 1 base, with 12 bases left between them. CDR1 and CDR2 (germline): SEHNR, FQNEAQ (reference sequence). The CDR3 here is CASSPWDRSYEQYF. The CDR3 nucleotides are TGTGCCAGCAGCCCTTGGGATCGTTCCTACGAGCAGTACTTC. Full variable domain (rest looked up from reference TRBV7-9 and TRBJ2-7): DTGVSQNPRHKITKRGQNVTFRCDPISEHNRLYWYRQTLGQGPEFLTYFQNEAQLEKSRLLSDRFSAERPKGSFSTLEIQRTEQGDSAMYLCASSPWDRSYEQYFGPGTRLTVT.

This clonotype was seen a handful of times. The rearrangement joins TRBV14 to TRBJ2-3; D tentatively reads TRBD1 or TRBD2 (7 bases each). This CDR3 has 16 residues. Trimming shortened V by 3 bases and J by 4 bases, and 17 bases separated the two germline ends. CDR1 is SGHDN, CDR2 FVKESK, per germline. The CDR3 loop reads CASSQTGREAPDTQYF. The CDR3 DNA reads as TGTGCCAGCAGCCAGACAGGGAGGGAGGCCCCAGATACGCAGTATTTT.